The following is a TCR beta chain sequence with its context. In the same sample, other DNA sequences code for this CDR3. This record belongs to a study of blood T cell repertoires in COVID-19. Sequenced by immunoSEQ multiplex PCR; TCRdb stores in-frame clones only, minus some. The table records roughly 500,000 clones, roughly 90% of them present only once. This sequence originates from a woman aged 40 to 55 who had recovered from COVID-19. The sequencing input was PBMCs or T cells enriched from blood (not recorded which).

CDR3 protein: CASSLTLGSTEAFF. The DNA of the CDR3 is TGTGCCAGCAGCTTGACCTTGGGGAGTACTGAAGCTTTCTTT. The rearrangement uses TRBV5-4 and TRBJ1-1; D is unclear. Per the germline V gene, CDR1 is SGHNT and CDR2 is YYREEE (reference sequence). The CDR3 consists of 14 residues. V gave up 1 base and J gave up 5 bases, with 12 bases separating them.